This T cell receptor beta chain came from a study of T cells in Graves' hyperthyroidism and ophthalmopathy. Study context: Initial diagnosis, before any treatment, was when peripheral blood was collected.

Broader study findings: Most thyroid clonotypes expanded above 0.001 appeared in blood too.

Amplified TCR beta CDR3 regions came from RNA transcripts. RT-PCR in the first round (using the HTBI primer set) targeted the TCR CDR3. MiXCR was run by TCRdb on the multiplex PCR reads, yielding one entry per CDR3 protein. The sample gives fewer than 900,000 distinct CDR3 sequences, around 20% of which show up once; 15% to 20% is in the top ten. This CDR3 region has 14 residues. V lost 6 bases, J lost 8 bases, and 16 bases lay in between. The blood sample dates from first hyperthyroidism diagnosis, preceding any ophthalmopathy symptoms. This clonotype appeared a few times. Antigen unknown. This TCR came from a woman aged 50 to 65 with Graves' hyperthyroidism that later progressed to Graves' ophthalmopathy. Sequencing was performed on blood. The chain has TRBV12-3 or TRBV12-4 and TRBJ1-4, with D uncertain. CDR3 nucleotides: TGTGCCAGCAGCCCGGGTCTTGGGTTCGAAAAACTGTTTTTT. Residues: CASSPGLGFEKLFF.